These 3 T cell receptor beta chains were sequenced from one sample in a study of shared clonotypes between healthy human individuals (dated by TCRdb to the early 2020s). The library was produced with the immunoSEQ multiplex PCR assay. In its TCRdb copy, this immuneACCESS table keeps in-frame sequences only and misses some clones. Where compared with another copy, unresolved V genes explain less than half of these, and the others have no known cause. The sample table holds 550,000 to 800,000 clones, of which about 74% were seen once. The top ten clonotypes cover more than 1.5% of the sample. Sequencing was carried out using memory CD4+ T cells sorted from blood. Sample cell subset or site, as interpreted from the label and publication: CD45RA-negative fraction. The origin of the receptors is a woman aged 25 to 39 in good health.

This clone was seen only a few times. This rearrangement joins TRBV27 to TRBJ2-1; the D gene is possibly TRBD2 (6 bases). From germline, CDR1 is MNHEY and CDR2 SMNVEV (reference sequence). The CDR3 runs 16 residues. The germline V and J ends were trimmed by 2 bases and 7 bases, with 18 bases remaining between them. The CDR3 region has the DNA TGTGCCAGCAGTTTAGCCAAGGGCGGTGCGGGGAATGAGCAGTTCTTC. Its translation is CASSLAKGGAGNEQFF.

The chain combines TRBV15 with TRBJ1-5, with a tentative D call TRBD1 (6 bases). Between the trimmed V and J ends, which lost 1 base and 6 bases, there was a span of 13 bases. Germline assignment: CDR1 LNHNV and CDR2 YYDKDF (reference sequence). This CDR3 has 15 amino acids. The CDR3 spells CATSRVGGARQPQHF. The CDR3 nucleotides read TGTGCCACCAGCAGAGTCGGGGGGGCGCGTCAGCCCCAGCATTTT.

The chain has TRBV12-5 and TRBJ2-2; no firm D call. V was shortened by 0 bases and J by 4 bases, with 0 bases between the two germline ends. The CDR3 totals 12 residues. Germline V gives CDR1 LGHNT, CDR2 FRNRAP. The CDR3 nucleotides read TGTGCTAGTGGTTTGGTCACCGGGGAGCTGTTTTTT. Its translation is CASGLVTGELFF.